This T cell receptor (beta chain) was profiled in a study of early T cells in non-severe SARS-CoV-2 infection. Across the study: The study sequenced bulk RNA from unsorted whole blood, with chains unpaired.

Germline V gives CDR1 SGHTA, CDR2 FQGNSA. The CDR3 runs 14 residues. J was trimmed by 3 bases and V by 5 bases; bases with no gene match: 2. Study-level results: VDJdb matching favored anti-spike CD8 responses, missing private and CD4 specificities.

This clonotype was seen a few times. Its antigen is as yet unknown. Each cDNA molecule carried a unique molecular identifier. TCRdb reprocessed the 5' RACE reads with MiXCR, giving one entry per CDR3 protein. Here the sample spans about 28,000 distinct CDR3 sequences, around 6% being singletons. This chain links TRBV7-2 with TRBJ2-1, with 9 bases lining up with TRBD1. This receptor was identified in an adult who was a healthcare worker with PCR-confirmed SARS-CoV-2 infection or an uninfected control (not recorded which). The material sequenced was whole blood, taken at baseline. In nucleotides, the CDR3 is TGTGCCAGCAGCCGGACAGGGGTCTACAATGAGCAGTTCTTC. Protein product: CASSRTGVYNEQFF.